This is a list of T cell receptor beta chains from one sample in a study of siplizumab effects on memory and regulatory T cells. TCRdb's table, derived via immunoSEQ multiplex PCR, lists solely in-frame clones and lacks some. The sample lists some 100,000 clones, about 95% occurring once. Sequencing was carried out using Tregs sorted from blood. Receptor source: a human donor in good health. CDR3s leave out the opening cysteine and the closing phenylalanine or tryptophan.

TRBJ2-1 | 11 | TRBV7-2 | ASSLVVEAEQF
TRBJ1-5 | 11 | TRBV16 | ASSRDRGQPQH
TRBJ1-1 | 11 | TRBV11-3 | ASSSNRGTEAF
TRBJ2-3 | 14 | TRBV5-1 | ASSPRRAGVVDTQY
TRBJ1-2 | 11 | TRBV27 | ASSLYSGGGYT
TRBJ2-2 | 16 | TRBV9 | ASSVSGGLPPNTGELF
TRBJ1-1 | 11 | TRBV7-3 | ASSSNIDTEAF
TRBJ1-5 | 14 | TRBV28 | ASTNRGVGSNQPQH
TRBJ2-7 | 16 | TRBV7-9 | ASTGDFSVAGSSYEQY
TRBJ2-1 | 16 | TRBV5-1 | ASSFSLSLAGGHNEQF
TRBJ2-1 | 12 | TRBV7-3 | ASSPSGIYNEQF
TRBJ2-5 | 11 | TRBV10-1 | ASSESRRETQY
TRBJ2-1 | 13 | TRBV10-1 | ASSESGVRGNEQF
TRBJ2-1 | 12 | TRBV18 | ASSPGQGYNEQF
TRBJ2-1 | 15 | TRBV18 | ASSPRLLASSYNEQF
TRBJ2-1 | 12 | TRBV18 | ASSVYQDPNEQF
TRBJ2-3 | 12 | TRBV7-3 | ASSLGSITDTQY
TRBJ2-1 | 12 | TRBV11-1 | ASSFGLVGNEQF
TRBJ2-3 | 13 | TRBV5-4 | ASSQRTGLTDTQY
TRBJ2-1 | 13 | TRBV19 | ASSKYQGRVDEQF
TRBJ2-1 | 11 | TRBV29-1 | SVVPLSYNEQF
TRBJ2-7 | 10 | TRBV5-4 | ASSLEGYEQY
TRBJ2-5 | 13 | TRBV5-1 | ASRHWAGVRETQY
TRBJ1-2 | 12 | TRBV5-1 | ASSVQGAGSGYT
TRBJ1-3 | 11 | TRBV6-6 | ASSSDTRNTIY
TRBJ1-5 | 11 | TRBV7-6 | ASSPQSNQPQH
TRBJ2-5 | 11 | TRBV28 | ASSQTQGTKQY
TRBJ1-5 | 13 | TRBV28 | ASSLIQGADQPQH
TRBJ1-1 | 13 | TRBV19 | ASSSLGTGNTEAF
TRBJ2-3 | 12 | TRBV6-5 | ASSYGGWTDTQY
TRBJ1-2 | 12 | TRBV6-5 | ASRPAGQFYGYT
TRBJ2-7 | 11 | TRBV5-1 | ASSPLARGEQY
TRBJ2-1 | 13 | TRBV11-1 | ASSRTLTGDQEQF
TRBJ2-1 | 13 | TRBV9 | ASSARPDGYNEQF
TRBJ2-3 | 12 | TRBV11-2 | ASSRGTTRRTQY
TRBJ2-1 | 13 | TRBV25-1 | ASSEYRVGDNGQF
TRBJ2-7 | 13 | TRBV4-1 | ASSQTTGVIYEQY
TRBJ1-1 | 10 | TRBV10-3 | AISEMRGGAF
TRBJ1-6 | 14 | TRBV28 | ASSFARQAVNSPLH
TRBJ2-2 | 12 | TRBV7-3 | ASRGTRGTGELF
TRBJ2-3 | 12 | TRBV5-1 | ASSFGDRPDTQY
TRBJ1-6 | 12 | TRBV9 | ASSVTPLGSPLH
TRBJ1-1 | 12 | TRBV15 | ATSSRGLNTEAF
TRBJ2-5 | 13 | TRBV10-2 | ASSEGAGRGETQY
TRBJ2-7 | 11 | TRBV10-2 | ASSELNSYEQY
TRBJ1-5 | 14 | TRBV4-1 | ASSQVISRANQPQH
TRBJ2-1 | 10 | TRBV7-9 | ASSWTGSEQF
TRBJ1-2 | 12 | TRBV5-6 | ASSGRRQGLGYT
TRBJ2-3 | 16 | TRBV14 | ASSQGWRGGFRTDTQY
TRBJ2-1 | 11 | TRBV5-1 | ASSLVRHNEQF
TRBJ1-1 | 9 | TRBV2 | ASSLNTEAF
TRBJ1-1 | 14 | TRBV7-6 | ASSNPDGREWAEAF
TRBJ2-3 | 13 | TRBV5-1 | ASSFTGGYTDTQY